These T cell receptor beta chains were read from a single sample in a study of blood T cell repertoires in COVID-19. TCRdb's copy holds only in-frame clones and misses some; the assay was immunoSEQ multiplex PCR. There are roughly 500,000 clones in the sample; about 91% occur only once, and around 0.9% lies in the top ten. Sequencing was done on a sample of peripheral blood. Receptors were obtained from a man between 18 and 29 years old with COVID-19, enrolled during active disease. Each CDR3 is given with its conserved first and last residue. A D gene is named only where the DNA matches it firmly. Only part of the rows carry a size: once, few, many, or a class if the clone is expanded.

NA,TRBD2,TRBV5-6,TRBJ2-1,TGTGCCAGCACCCGACTAGCGGGTGAGCAGTTCTTC,CASTRLAGEQFF
NA,NA,TRBV5-5,TRBJ1-1,TGTGCCAGCAGCTCCCTTATGAACACTGAAGCTTTCTTT,CASSSLMNTEAFF
NA,TRBD2,TRBV2,TRBJ2-3,TGTGCCAGCAGTGGGTGGCGGGGGGGAGTCGCAGCGGCAGATACGCAGTATTTT,CASSGWRGGVAAADTQYF
NA,NA,TRBV7-2,TRBJ1-3,TGTGCCAGCAGCTTAGTTGCAGGGGGAAACACCATATATTTT,CASSLVAGGNTIYF
once,TRBD2,TRBV5-1,TRBJ2-2,TGCGCCAGCAGCTCACTAGCGGGGGATCGTGGCGGGGAGCTGTTTTTT,CASSSLAGDRGGELFF
NA,NA,TRBV5-4,TRBJ1-2,TGTGCCAGCAGCTTGGCCTTGGGCGATCATGGCTACACCTTC,CASSLALGDHGYTF
NA,NA,TRBV18,TRBJ2-3,TGTGCCAGCTCACGCCGGGGCACAGATACGCAGTATTTT,CASSRRGTDTQYF
NA,TRBD1,TRBV6-1,TRBJ1-1,TGTGCCAGCAGTGACCAACGACAGGGCTTAGGGAACACTGAAGCTTTCTTT,CASSDQRQGLGNTEAFF
NA,TRBD1,TRBV27,TRBJ1-1,TGTGCCAGCAGTCTATACAGGGGCACTGAAGCTTTCTTT,CASSLYRGTEAFF
NA,TRBD2,TRBV6-6,TRBJ2-7,TGTGCCAGCAGTTACGGTAGCGGGAGAGGAAAGTACTTC,CASSYGSGRGKYF
NA,NA,TRBV6-5,TRBJ2-2,TGTGCCAATAATAGCGGGAACACCGGGGAGCTGTTTTTT,CANNSGNTGELFF
NA,TRBD1,TRBV7-7,TRBJ1-1,TGTGCCAGCAGCCGGACCCAGGGACAGGGGATATCTGAAGCTTTCTTT,CASSRTQGQGISEAFF
NA,TRBD1,TRBV25-1,TRBJ1-2,TGTGCCAGCAGAGGGGACAGGGGGGTTGGTGGCTACACCTTC,CASRGDRGVGGYTF
NA,NA,TRBV9,TRBJ1-2,TGTGCCAGCAGCGTAGAGGAGCGGGCAGCGACTAACTATGGCTACACCTTC,CASSVEERAATNYGYTF
NA,TRBD1,TRBV19,TRBJ1-5,TGTGCCAGTAGTGCGATGACAGGGTTTAATCAGCCCCAGCATTTT,CASSAMTGFNQPQHF
NA,TRBD1,TRBV11-2,TRBJ1-2,TGTGCCAGCAGCTTGGGACAGGGGAACTATGGCTACACCTTC,CASSLGQGNYGYTF